One and the same sample provided the 26 T cell receptor beta chains below, sequenced in a study of post-analysis software for immune sequencing data. Libraries were made from TCR beta cDNA, and they carried unique molecular identifiers. TCRdb re-analysed the PCR reads in MiXCR, keeping a single row per CDR3 protein. Among some 800,000 distinct CDR3 sequences listed, 46% were seen once. Overall study findings and caveats: About five TRBV segments, including TRBV5-6, TRBV5-1 and TRBV20-1, were more frequent in patients than controls.

These receptors are not linked to any known antigen. The specimen was blood. The receptors were gathered from a girl between 5 and 17 years old with multiple sclerosis.

The chain uses TRBV24-1 and TRBJ2-1; unclear D gene. The length of the CDR3 is 15 residues. V was shortened by 2 bases and J by 8 bases, with 15 bases between the two germline ends. CDR1 is KGHDR and CDR2 is SFDVKD in the germline V gene. The CDR3 region is CATSDSTSGRDEQFF. The CDR3 region has the DNA TGTGCCACCAGTGATTCGACGTCCGGTAGGGATGAGCAGTTCTTC.

This clonotype was recorded once. Relative to the germline gene, one junction end is altered; a read error may explain this. The CDR3: CPSNERARAHGYTF. The CDR3 nucleotides are TGTCCCAGCAATGAAAGGGCCAGGGCCCATGGCTACACCTTC. The chain joins TRBV28 to TRBJ1-2; D is perhaps TRBD1 (5 bases). The CDR3 spans 14 residues. Germline CDR1 reads MDHEN; CDR2 reads SYDVKM.

The chain couples TRBV7-6 to TRBJ2-1; D gene uncertain. V lost 1 base, J lost 7 bases, and 17 bases lay in between. Germline lookup yields CDR1 SGHVS and CDR2 FNYEAQ. The CDR3 spans 16 residues. CDR3 amino acids: CASSLDGQPFSNEQFF. The CDR3 DNA reads as TGTGCCAGCAGCTTAGACGGCCAACCCTTTAGTAATGAGCAGTTCTTC.

This chain uses TRBV20-1 with TRBJ2-1, with 12 bases lining up with TRBD2. Germline lookup yields CDR1 DFQATT and CDR2 SNEGSKA (reference sequence). Unmatched junction bases numbered 6, after V lost 6 bases and J lost 3 bases. CDR3 length: 15 amino acids. The CDR3 nucleotides read TGCAGTGCAAGACTAGCGGGAGACCGCTACAATGAGCAGTTCTTC. This sequence encodes CSARLAGDRYNEQFF.

The chain uses TRBV24-1 and TRBJ1-2; D may be TRBD1 (5 bases). CDR1 is KGHDR, CDR2 SFDVKD, per germline. V shed 9 bases and J shed 7 bases, with 20 bases lying between them. The CDR3 has 14 residues. The CDR3 is CATRGEGRRGGYTF. CDR3 bases: TGTGCCACCCGGGGGGAAGGGCGCAGAGGTGGCTACACCTTC.

This chain links TRBV2 with TRBJ2-1, with TRBD2 as a possible D gene (6 bases). The V and J ends lost 3 bases and 9 bases respectively, with 15 bases between them. The germline CDR1 and CDR2 sequences are SNHLY and FYNNEI. The CDR3 runs to 14 residues. CDR3: CASSDGSSEAEQFF. In nucleotides, the CDR3 is TGTGCCAGCAGTGATGGGTCTAGCGAAGCTGAGCAGTTCTTC.

This clonotype was seen a single time. The chain carries TRBV20-1 and TRBJ2-7; either TRBD1 or TRBD2 may supply D (5 bases each). V lost 6 bases to trimming and J lost 4 bases, with 19 bases between them. Germline CDR1 DFQATT, CDR2 SNEGSKA (reference sequence). The CDR3 runs to 14 residues. CDR3 amino acids: CSARNRDGGYEQYF. Here the CDR3 DNA reads TGCAGTGCCCGAAACCGGGACGGAGGATACGAGCAGTACTTC.

The gene calls are TRBV20-1 and TRBJ2-7; D unclear. The V end was cut by 3 bases, the J end by 2 bases, with 8 bases between. Germline loops: CDR1 DFQATT, CDR2 SNEGSKA (reference sequence). This CDR3 spans 12 amino acids. CDR3 residues: CSARESTYEQYF. CDR3 coding DNA: TGCAGTGCTAGGGAATCAACCTACGAGCAGTACTTC.

J is TRBJ1-2 and V is TRBV7-8, with TRBD1 matching over 7 bases. The CDR3 extends over 15 amino acids. V lost 1 base to trimming and J lost 4 bases; unmatched junction nucleotides: 6. The germline CDR1 and CDR2 sequences are SGHVS and FQNEAQ. As DNA, the CDR3 is TGTGCCAGCAGCTTAGTGACCGGGACAGCCTATGGCTACACCTTC. Amino acid sequence: CASSLVTGTAYGYTF.

This clonotype occurred a few times. This chain joins TRBV29-1 and TRBJ2-5; D possibly corresponds to TRBD2 (6 bases). Between the trimmed V and J ends, which lost 5 bases and 4 bases, there was a span of 17 bases. In germline, CDR1 is SQVTM, CDR2 ANQGSEA. The CDR3 has 14 amino acids. CDR3 region: CSVRRARITETQYF. CDR3 coding DNA: TGCAGCGTTCGGAGGGCGCGGATTACAGAGACCCAGTACTTC.

V gene TRBV15 combines with J gene TRBJ2-3; tentatively, D is TRBD2 (6 bases). The CDR3 length is 14 residues. V dropped 0 bases and J dropped 6 bases, with 10 bases sitting between them. Germline V gives CDR1 LNHNV, CDR2 YYDKDF (reference sequence). DNA for the CDR3: TGTGCCACCAGCAGAGAAGGGCTAGCGGATACGCAGTATTTT. It encodes CATSREGLADTQYF.

The CDR3, as DNA: TGTGCCAGCAGTTACCTTGGCCGAGGACTCCAAGAGACCCAGTACTTC. Residues: CASSYLGRGLQETQYF. The V call is TRBV6-6, the J call TRBJ2-5, with D perhaps matching TRBD2 (5 bases). Per germline, CDR1 MNHNY and CDR2 SVGAGI (reference sequence). Trimming left V 2 bases short and J 1 base short, with 14 bases between. CDR3 size: 16 residues.

The genes are TRBV9 and TRBJ1-2, with a weak D call TRBD1 (5 bases). The V end was cut by 2 bases, the J end by 3 bases, with 14 bases between. The CDR3 length is 15 residues. The germline V gene encodes CDR1 SGDLS and CDR2 YYNGEE. The CDR3 loop is CASSVSGGPHYGYTF. For the CDR3, the DNA is TGTGCCAGCAGCGTCTCGGGGGGACCTCACTATGGCTACACCTTC. Combining the CDR3 with reference TRBV9 and TRBJ1-2 gives the whole variable domain DSGVTQTPKHLITATGQRVTLRCSPRSGDLSVYWYQQSLDQGLQFLIQYYNGEERAKGNILERFSAQQFPDLHSELNLSSLELGDSALYFCASSVSGGPHYGYTFGSGTRLTVV.

The chain uses TRBV6-2 or TRBV6-3 and TRBJ2-3; maybe TRBD2 (5 bases). Germline V CDR1 and CDR2: MNHEY, SVGEGT. CDR3 length: 18 amino acids. Trimming removed 11 bases from V and 5 bases from J, with 32 bases in between. CDR3: CAGTTLAALGGPRDTQYF. In nucleotides, the CDR3 is TGTGCCGGCACTACACTGGCGGCTTTAGGAGGCCCCCGAGATACGCAGTATTTT.

This clonotype has more than one count but fewer than ten. The V call is TRBV29-1, the J call TRBJ1-2; no definite D call. Looked up from germline, CDR1 is SQVTM and CDR2 is ANQGSEA. The CDR3 runs to 15 residues. V lost 1 base to trimming and J lost 0 bases, with 12 bases between them. In nucleotides, the CDR3 is TGCAGCGTTGAAGCTTCCCTATATGCTAACTATGGCTACACCTTC. It codes for CSVEASLYANYGYTF.

The CDR3 spells CASSLGREGRWYEQYF. CDR3 DNA sequence: TGTGCCAGCAGCTTAGGGCGGGAGGGCCGATGGTACGAGCAGTACTTC. V is TRBV13 and J is TRBJ2-7; 9 bases are shared with TRBD2. There are 16 residues in the CDR3. Germline V gene lookup returns CDR1 PRHDT and CDR2 FYEKMQ (reference sequence). Trimming cost V 0 bases and J 4 bases; bases outside gene matches: 7.

This rearrangement joins TRBV6-1 to TRBJ1-2; the D is unclear. This CDR3 has 15 residues. The germline gives CDR1 MNHNS, CDR2 SASEGT. V was clipped by 7 bases and J by 8 bases, with 23 bases between them. The CDR3 is CASIPRRTPEEGYTF. The CDR3 region has the DNA TGTGCCAGCATCCCAAGGAGGACTCCCGAAGAGGGCTACACCTTC.

This clonotype was picked up a small number of times. The chain couples TRBV7-3 to TRBJ2-7; 10 bases are a match to TRBD2. The J call may be mistaken, given a closer DNA end match to TRBJ2-5. This CDR3 is built from 14 residues. Germline V gene sequence: CDR1 SGHTA, CDR2 FQGTGA. The CDR3 here is CASSPGLAAETQYF. The CDR3 DNA reads as TGTGCCAGCAGCCCTGGACTAGCGGCAGAGACCCAGTACTTC.

The chain links TRBV6-1 to TRBJ2-5; the D call may be TRBD1 or TRBD2 (6 bases each). The CDR3 runs 13 residues. Trimming shortened V by 6 bases and J by 4 bases, and 12 bases separated the two germline ends. Germline V gene lookup returns CDR1 MNHNS and CDR2 SASEGT. In DNA form, the CDR3 reads TGTGCCAGCAGCACAGGGAGGTCAGAGACCCAGTACTTC. This translates into CASSTGRSETQYF.

The chain links TRBV6-1 to TRBJ1-2, with 11 bases lining up with TRBD1. CDR1 and CDR2 from the germline V gene are MNHNS and SASEGT. The CDR3 is made up of 13 amino acids. V shed 3 bases, J shed 11 bases, and the junction held 5 bases outside the gene matches. CDR3 nucleotides: TGTGCCAGCAGTGACCGGGACAGGGGGGCTTACACCTTC. Its protein is CASSDRDRGAYTF.

This clonotype was detected only a few times. The chain recombines TRBV7-2 with TRBJ2-6; D ambiguous. This CDR3 has 17 amino acids. Germline assignment: CDR1 SGHTA and CDR2 FQGNSA. V gave up 3 bases and J gave up 0 bases, with 12 bases separating them. DNA for the CDR3: TGTGCCAGCAGCTTCTCGAGAGCAAACTCTGGGGCCAACGTCCTGACTTTC. Protein sequence: CASSFSRANSGANVLTF.

With regard to this clonotype: At one of its ends the junction is not consistent with the germline gene, which may arise from a read error. The CDR3 DNA is TGTGCCGGCAGTTTTCGGCCAGATACGCAGTATTTT. This codes for CAGSFRPDTQYF. The chain couples TRBV27 to TRBJ2-3; D is unclear. This CDR3 spans 12 amino acids. Germline loops: CDR1 MNHEY, CDR2 SMNVEV (reference sequence).

This clonotype was detected a few times. The V gene is TRBV7-9, the J gene TRBJ2-1; D gene ambiguous. CDR1 is SEHNR, CDR2 FQNEAQ, per germline (reference sequence). The CDR3 loop spans 12 amino acids. Trimming removed 2 bases from V and 6 bases from J, with 5 bases in between. The CDR3: CASSLPLNEQFF. In DNA form, the CDR3 reads TGTGCCAGCAGCTTACCCCTCAATGAGCAGTTCTTC.

The CDR3 DNA reads as TGTGCCAGCAGTGAACGGGCAGGGCTTCTGTACGAGCAGTACTTC. Its protein is CASSERAGLLYEQYF. V and J are TRBV6-1 and TRBJ2-7, with a weak D call TRBD1 (5 bases). Trimming took off 2 bases at V and 4 bases at J, with 15 bases between the two ends. CDR3 length equals 15 residues. Germline values: CDR1 MNHNS, CDR2 SASEGT.

The rearrangement uses TRBV7-2 and TRBJ2-4, with a possible D match to TRBD2 (6 bases). The DNA end favors TRBJ2-7, so the J call may be wrong. Germline V CDR1 and CDR2: SGHTA, FQGNSA. The CDR3 totals 13 residues. The CDR3 DNA reads as TGTGCCAGCAGCTCAGGCCGGGGGATCGAGCAGTACTTC. As protein: CASSSGRGIEQYF.

The sample holds many counts of this clonotype. This chain joins TRBV29-1 and TRBJ1-1; tentatively, D is TRBD1 (6 bases). CDR1 is SQVTM and CDR2 is ANQGSEA in the germline V gene. The CDR3 runs 11 residues. Trimming left V 7 bases short and J 11 bases short, with 17 bases between. This CDR3 reads CSAEVGGGAFF. The CDR3 bases are TGCAGCGCCGAAGTAGGGGGGGGGGCTTTCTTT.